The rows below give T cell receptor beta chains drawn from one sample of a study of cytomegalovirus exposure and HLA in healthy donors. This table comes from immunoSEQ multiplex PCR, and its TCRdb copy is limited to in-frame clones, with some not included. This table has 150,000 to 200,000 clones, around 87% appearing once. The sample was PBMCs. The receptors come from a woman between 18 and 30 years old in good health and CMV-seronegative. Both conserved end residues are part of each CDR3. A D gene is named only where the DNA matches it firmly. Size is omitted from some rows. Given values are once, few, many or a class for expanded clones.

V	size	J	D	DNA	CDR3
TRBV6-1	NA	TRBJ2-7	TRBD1	TGTGCCAGCACTCCGGGACAGGGCTCGGCCGAGCAGTACTTC	CASTPGQGSAEQYF
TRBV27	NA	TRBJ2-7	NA	TGTGCCAGTTCCGAGGGCTACGGCTACGAGCAGTACTTC	CASSEGYGYEQYF
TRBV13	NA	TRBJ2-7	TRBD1	TGTGCCAGCAGCCTCGGGCGGACAGGGGCCTACGAGCAGTACTTC	CASSLGRTGAYEQYF
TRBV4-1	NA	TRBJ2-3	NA	TGCGCCAGCAGCCAAGATCGGCCAGGGGCAGCCACAGATACGCAGTATTTT	CASSQDRPGAATDTQYF
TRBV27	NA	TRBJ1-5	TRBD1	TGTGCCAGCAGCCCCAAGGACAGGGTTAATCAGCCCCAGCATTTT	CASSPKDRVNQPQHF
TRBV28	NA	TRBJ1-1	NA	TGTGCCAGCAGTTTATCTCAGGGTAGATTAAAGACTGAAGCTTTCTTT	CASSLSQGRLKTEAFF
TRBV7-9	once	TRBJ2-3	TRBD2	TGTGCCAGCAGCCCAAGCGGGGTCGGTGATACGCAGTATTTT	CASSPSGVGDTQYF
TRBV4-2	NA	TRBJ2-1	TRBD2	TGTGCCAGCAGCCAAGATCGGGGGGGCTCGTACAATGAGCAGTTCTTC	CASSQDRGGSYNEQFF
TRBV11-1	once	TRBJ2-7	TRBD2	TGTGCCAGCAGTCTAACTAGCGGTGGTTCCTACGAGCAGTACTTC	CASSLTSGGSYEQYF
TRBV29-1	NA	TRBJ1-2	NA	TGCAGCGTTGAAGACACAGGGACCTATGGCTACACCTTC	CSVEDTGTYGYTF
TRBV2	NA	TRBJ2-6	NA	TGTGCCAGCAGTGGGACATTTAGTCCTGGGGCCAACGTCCTGACTTTC	CASSGTFSPGANVLTF
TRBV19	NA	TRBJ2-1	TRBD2	TGTGCCAGTACCAGTGGGACTAGCGGGAGAAATGAGCAGTTCTTC	CASTSGTSGRNEQFF
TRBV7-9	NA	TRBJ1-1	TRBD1	TGTGCCAGCAGCCCGACCGGGACAGGGGCAAACACTGAAGCTTTCTTT	CASSPTGTGANTEAFF
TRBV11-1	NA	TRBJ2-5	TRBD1	TGTGCCAGCAGCCCCGGCTGGGGGACAGAACAAGAGACCCAGTACTTC	CASSPGWGTEQETQYF
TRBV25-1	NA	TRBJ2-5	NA	TGTGCCAGCAGGCCCGGCCAGACACTGGAAAAGACCCAGTACTTC	CASRPGQTLEKTQYF
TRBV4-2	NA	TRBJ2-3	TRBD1	TGTGCCAGCAGCCAAGGGGGACAGGGCACAGATACGCAGTATTTT	CASSQGGQGTDTQYF
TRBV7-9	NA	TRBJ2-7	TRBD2	TGTGCCAGCAGCTTAGAGTTAATAGCGGGAGGTCACGAGCAGTACTTC	CASSLELIAGGHEQYF
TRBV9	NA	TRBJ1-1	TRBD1	TGTGCCAGCAGCTACGGACAGGGAGAAGCTTTCTTT	CASSYGQGEAFF
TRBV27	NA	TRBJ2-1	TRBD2	TGTGCCAGCAGTTTATCGACTAGCGGGGCCCTCAATGAGCAGTTCTTC	CASSLSTSGALNEQFF